This T cell receptor (beta chain) comes out of a study of cytomegalovirus exposure and HLA in healthy donors. Method: immunoSEQ multiplex PCR; TCRdb's copy keeps in-frame clones and lacks some. Of more than 85,000 clones listed, roughly 90% are singletons. Germline V gene lookup returns CDR1 SGHTA and CDR2 FQGNSA. The V and J ends lost 5 bases and 7 bases, in that order; junction bases with no gene match: 10. This CDR3 comprises 14 residues. The donors were part of the approximately 130-subject validation cohort, which stood apart from the approximately 630-subject first cohort. The sequenced sample consisted of PBMCs. The clonotype was recovered from a woman aged 25 to 39 in good health and CMV-seropositive. The gene calls are TRBV7-2 and TRBJ2-7; 8 bases are a match to TRBD2. This chain's CDR3 is CASSTTPRGGEQYF. CDR3 DNA sequence: TGTGCCAGCAGCACGACACCCCGGGGGGGGGAGCAGTACTTC.